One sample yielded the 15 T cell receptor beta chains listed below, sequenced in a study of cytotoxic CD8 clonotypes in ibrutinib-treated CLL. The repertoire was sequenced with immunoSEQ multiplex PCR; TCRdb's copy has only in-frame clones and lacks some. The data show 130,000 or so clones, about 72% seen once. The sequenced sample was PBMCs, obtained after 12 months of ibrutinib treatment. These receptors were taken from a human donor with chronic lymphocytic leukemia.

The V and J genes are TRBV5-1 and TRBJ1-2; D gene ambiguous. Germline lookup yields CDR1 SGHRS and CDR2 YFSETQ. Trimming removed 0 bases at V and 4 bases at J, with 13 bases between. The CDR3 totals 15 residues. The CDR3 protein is CASSLEAGAVYGYTF. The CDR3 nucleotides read TGCGCCAGCAGCTTGGAGGCGGGCGCGGTCTATGGCTACACCTTC. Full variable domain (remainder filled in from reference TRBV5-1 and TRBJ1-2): KAGVTQTPRYLIKTRGQQVTLSCSPISGHRSVSWYQQTPGQGLQFLFEYFSETQRNKGNFPGRFSGRQFSNSRSEMNVSTLELGDSALYLCASSLEAGAVYGYTFGSGTRLTVV.

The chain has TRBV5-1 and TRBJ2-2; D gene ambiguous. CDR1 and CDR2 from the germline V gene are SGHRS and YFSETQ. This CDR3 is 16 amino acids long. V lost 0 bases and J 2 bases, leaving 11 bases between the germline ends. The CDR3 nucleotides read TGCGCCAGCAGCTTGGCTGGGCGGATTAACACCGGGGAGCTGTTTTTT. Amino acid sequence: CASSLAGRINTGELFF. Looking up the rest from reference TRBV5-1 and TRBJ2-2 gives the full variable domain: KAGVTQTPRYLIKTRGQQVTLSCSPISGHRSVSWYQQTPGQGLQFLFEYFSETQRNKGNFPGRFSGRQFSNSRSEMNVSTLELGDSALYLCASSLAGRINTGELFFGEGSRLTVL.

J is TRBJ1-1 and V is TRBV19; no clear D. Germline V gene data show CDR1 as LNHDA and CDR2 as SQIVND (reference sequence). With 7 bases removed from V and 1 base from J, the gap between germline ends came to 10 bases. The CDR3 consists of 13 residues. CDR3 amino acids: CASTWGPNTEAFF. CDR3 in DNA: TGTGCCAGTACTTGGGGTCCGAACACTGAAGCTTTCTTT.

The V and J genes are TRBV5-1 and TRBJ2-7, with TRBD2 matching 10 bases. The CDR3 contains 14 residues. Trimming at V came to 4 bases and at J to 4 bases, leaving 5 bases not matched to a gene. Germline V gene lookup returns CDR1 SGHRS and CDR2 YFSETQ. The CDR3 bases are TGCGCCAGCAGCCCGACTAGCGGGTCTTACGAGCAGTACTTC. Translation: CASSPTSGSYEQYF. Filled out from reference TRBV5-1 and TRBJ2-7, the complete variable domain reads KAGVTQTPRYLIKTRGQQVTLSCSPISGHRSVSWYQQTPGQGLQFLFEYFSETQRNKGNFPGRFSGRQFSNSRSEMNVSTLELGDSALYLCASSPTSGSYEQYFGPGTRLTVT.

The CDR3 here is CASSFGSYNEQFF. CDR3 bases: TGTGCCAGCAGCTTCGGGTCTTACAATGAGCAGTTCTTC. This chain connects TRBV11-2 to TRBJ2-1, with D unclear. Germline assignment: CDR1 SGHAT and CDR2 FQNNGV. Trimming pared 3 bases from V and 4 bases from J, leaving 7 bases between. CDR3 length equals 13 residues.

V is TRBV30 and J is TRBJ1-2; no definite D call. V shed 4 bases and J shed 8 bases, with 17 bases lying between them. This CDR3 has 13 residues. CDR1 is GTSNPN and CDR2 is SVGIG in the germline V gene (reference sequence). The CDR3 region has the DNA TGTGCCTGGATTAGAGAGCTCCCCGCCGGCTACACCTTC. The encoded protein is CAWIRELPAGYTF. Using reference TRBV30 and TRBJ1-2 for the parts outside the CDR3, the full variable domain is SQTIHQWPATLVQPVGSPLSLECTVEGTSNPNLYWYRQAAGRGLQLLFYSVGIGQISSEVPQNLSASRPQDRQFILSSKKLLLSDSGFYLCAWIRELPAGYTFGSGTRLTVV.

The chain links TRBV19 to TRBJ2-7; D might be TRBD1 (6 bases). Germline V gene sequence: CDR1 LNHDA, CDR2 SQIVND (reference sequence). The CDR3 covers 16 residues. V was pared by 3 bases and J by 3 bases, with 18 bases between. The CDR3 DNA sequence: TGTGCCAGTAGTATGGGCTCGGGAAGGGGGAGCTACGAGCAGTACTTC. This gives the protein CASSMGSGRGSYEQYF.

This chain's CDR3 is CTVGTLEYTEAFF. DNA of the CDR3: TGCACCGTGGGGACCTTGGAGTACACTGAAGCTTTCTTT. The V and J genes are TRBV29-1 and TRBJ1-1; D might be TRBD1 (5 bases). Per the germline V gene, CDR1 is SQVTM and CDR2 is ANQGSEA. The CDR3 runs to 13 residues.

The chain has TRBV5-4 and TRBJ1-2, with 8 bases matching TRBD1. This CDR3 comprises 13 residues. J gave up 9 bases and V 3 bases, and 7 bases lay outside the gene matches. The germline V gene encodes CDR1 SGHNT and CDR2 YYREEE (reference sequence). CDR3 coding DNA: TGTGCCAGCAGCTCGGGACAGGCCAGGCGCTACACCTTC. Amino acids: CASSSGQARRYTF.

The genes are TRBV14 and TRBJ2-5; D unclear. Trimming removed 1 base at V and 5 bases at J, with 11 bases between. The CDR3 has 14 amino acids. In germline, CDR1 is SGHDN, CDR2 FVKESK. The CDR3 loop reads CASSQGWPMETQYF. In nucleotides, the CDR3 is TGTGCCAGCAGCCAAGGATGGCCCATGGAGACCCAGTACTTC.

The CDR3 bases are TGTGCCAGCAGCTTGGAGGGAGGTGAAAAACTGTTTTTT. Encoded protein: CASSLEGGEKLFF. The V and J genes are TRBV5-4 and TRBJ1-4; D uncertain. Trimming removed 0 bases at V and 7 bases at J, with 7 bases between. From germline, CDR1 is SGHNT and CDR2 YYREEE (reference sequence). This CDR3 contains 13 residues.

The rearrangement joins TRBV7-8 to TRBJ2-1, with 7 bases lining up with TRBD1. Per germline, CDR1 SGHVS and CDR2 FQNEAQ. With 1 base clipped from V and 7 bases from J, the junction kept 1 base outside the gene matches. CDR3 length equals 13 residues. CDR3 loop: CASSLEGANEQFF. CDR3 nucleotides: TGTGCCAGCAGCTTAGAGGGGGCGAATGAGCAGTTCTTC. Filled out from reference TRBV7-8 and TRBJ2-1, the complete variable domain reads GAGVSQSPRYKVAKRGQDVALRCDPISGHVSLFWYQQALGQGPEFLTYFQNEAQLDKSGLPSDRFFAERPEGSVSTLKIQRTQQEDSAVYLCASSLEGANEQFFGPGTRLTVL.

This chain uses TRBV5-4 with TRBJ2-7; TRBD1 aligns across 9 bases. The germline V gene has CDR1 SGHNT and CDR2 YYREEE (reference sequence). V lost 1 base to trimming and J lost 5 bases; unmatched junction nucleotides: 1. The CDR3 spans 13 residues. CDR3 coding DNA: TGTGCCAGCAGCTTGACAGGGGGCAACGAGCAGTACTTC. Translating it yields CASSLTGGNEQYF.

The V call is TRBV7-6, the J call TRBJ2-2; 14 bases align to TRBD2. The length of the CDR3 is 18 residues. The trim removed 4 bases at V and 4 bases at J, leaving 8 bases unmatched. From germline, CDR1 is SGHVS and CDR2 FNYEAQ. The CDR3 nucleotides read TGTGCCAGCAGCTCCATTGGGGGGACTAGCGGGAGCACCGGGGAGCTGTTTTTT. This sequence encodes CASSSIGGTSGSTGELFF. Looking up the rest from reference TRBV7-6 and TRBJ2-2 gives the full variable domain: GAGVSQSPRYKVTKRGQDVALRCDPISGHVSLYWYRQALGQGPEFLTYFNYEAQQDKSGLPNDRFSAERPEGSISTLTIQRTEQRDSAMYRCASSSIGGTSGSTGELFFGEGSRLTVL.

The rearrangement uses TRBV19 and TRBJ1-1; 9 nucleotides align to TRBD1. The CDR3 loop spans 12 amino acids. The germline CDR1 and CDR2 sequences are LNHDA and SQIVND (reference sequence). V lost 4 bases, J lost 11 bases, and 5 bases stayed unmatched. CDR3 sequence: CASSTGDRDAFF. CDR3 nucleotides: TGTGCCAGTAGTACGGGGGACAGGGATGCTTTCTTT.